The clone carrying this T cell receptor beta chain occurred many times. This specimen belongs to a study of blood T cells in healthy people across ages. V was clipped by 2 bases and J by 6 bases, with 21 bases between them. The germline CDR1 and CDR2 sequences are DFQATT and SNEGSKA (reference sequence). This CDR3 region has 16 residues. For the second PCR, which ran for 7 to 11 cycles, a sample-barcoded 5' primer and a J-beta primer mix were used. TCRdb reprocessed the 5' RACE reads via MiXCR and lists one record per CDR3 protein. In the table there are 1.5 million to 2 million distinct CDR3 sequences, 30% to 40% of which are singletons.

The sample consisted of blood. The source is a woman aged 30 to 39 in good health. The gene calls are TRBV20-1 and TRBJ2-3; D unresolved. Here the CDR3 reads CSARFAGRSVGDTQYF. Written as DNA, the CDR3 is TGCAGTGCTAGATTTGCTGGGCGGTCAGTAGGGGATACGCAGTATTTT.